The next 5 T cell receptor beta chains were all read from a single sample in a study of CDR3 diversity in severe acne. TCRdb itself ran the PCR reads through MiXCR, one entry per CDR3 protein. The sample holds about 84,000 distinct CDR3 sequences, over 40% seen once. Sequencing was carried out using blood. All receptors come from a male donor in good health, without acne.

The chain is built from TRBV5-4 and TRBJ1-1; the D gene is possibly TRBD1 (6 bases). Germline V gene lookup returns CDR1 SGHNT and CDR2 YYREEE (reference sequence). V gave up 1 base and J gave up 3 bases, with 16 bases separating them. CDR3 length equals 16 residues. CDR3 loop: CASSLSGGEWDTEAFF. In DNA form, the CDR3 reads TGTGCCAGCAGCTTGTCCGGGGGCGAGTGGGACACTGAAGCTTTCTTT.

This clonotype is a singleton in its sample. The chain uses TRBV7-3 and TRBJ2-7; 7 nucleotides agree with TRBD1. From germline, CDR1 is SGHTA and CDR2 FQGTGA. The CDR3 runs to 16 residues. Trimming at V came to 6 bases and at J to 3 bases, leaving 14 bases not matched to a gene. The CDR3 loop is CASSPPRAGGHYEQYF. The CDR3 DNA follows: TGTGCCAGCAGTCCCCCCCGGGCAGGGGGTCACTACGAGCAGTACTTC.

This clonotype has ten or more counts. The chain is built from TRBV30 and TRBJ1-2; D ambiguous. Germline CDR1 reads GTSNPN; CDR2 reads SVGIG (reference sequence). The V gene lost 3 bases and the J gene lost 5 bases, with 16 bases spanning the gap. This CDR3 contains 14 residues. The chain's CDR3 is CAWRQRAGIYGYTF. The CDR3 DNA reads TGTGCCTGGAGGCAGCGGGCGGGGATATATGGCTACACCTTC.

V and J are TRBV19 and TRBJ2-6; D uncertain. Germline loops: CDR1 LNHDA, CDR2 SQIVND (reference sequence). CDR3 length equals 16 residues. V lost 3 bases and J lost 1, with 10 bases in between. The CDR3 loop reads CASSIFRGSGANVLTF. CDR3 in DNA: TGTGCCAGTAGTATTTTCCGAGGTTCTGGGGCCAACGTCCTGACTTTC.

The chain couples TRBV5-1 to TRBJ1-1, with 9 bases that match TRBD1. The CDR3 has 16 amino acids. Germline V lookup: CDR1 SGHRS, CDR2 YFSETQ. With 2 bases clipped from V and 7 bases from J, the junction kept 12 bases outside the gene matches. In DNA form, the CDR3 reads TGCGCCAGCAGCTTCGGTGGGACAGGGACGGAGGGTGAAGCTTTCTTT. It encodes CASSFGGTGTEGEAFF. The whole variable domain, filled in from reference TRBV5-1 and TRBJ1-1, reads KAGVTQTPRYLIKTRGQQVTLSCSPISGHRSVSWYQQTPGQGLQFLFEYFSETQRNKGNFPGRFSGRQFSNSRSEMNVSTLELGDSALYLCASSFGGTGTEGEAFFGQGTRLTVV.